The entry below describes one T cell receptor beta chain. What it recognizes is unknown. Trimming removed 5 bases from V and 3 bases from J; junction bases left unmatched: 16. The CDR3 contains 18 residues. Germline V gene lookup returns CDR1 SGHRS and CDR2 YFSETQ. Assay: immunoSEQ multiplex PCR; the TCRdb copy retains only in-frame clones and omits some. The sample contains 350,000 to 400,000 clones, 89% of which appear only once. These data belong to a study of Ad26.COV2.S vaccination and SARS-CoV-2 variants. Findings and limits, study-wide: It was found that vaccine and placebo recipients had similar non-spike TCR breadth.

Regarding treatment: roughly 20 received Ad26.COV2.S at low or high dose, single or two shots; roughly five received placebo; per-sample allocation not given. The samples were gathered on day 63 after the first injection of vaccine or placebo. The study used a vaccine consisting of an Ad26 vector that expressed Wuhan-strain SARS-CoV-2 spike. The TCR sequence derives from a person aged 18-60 years who received the Ad26.COV2.S COVID-19 vaccine or a placebo. Sequenced here: peripheral blood, sampled in a trial of Ad26.COV2.S vaccine versus placebo. The chain links TRBV5-1 to TRBJ2-5; 10 bases agree with TRBD2. For the CDR3, the DNA is TGCGCCAGCAGGTCTTATAGCGGGAGGTTTGGAGCCGAAGAGACCCAGTACTTC. Encoded protein: CASRSYSGRFGAEETQYF. Drawing the rest from reference TRBV5-1 and TRBJ2-5, the complete variable domain is KAGVTQTPRYLIKTRGQQVTLSCSPISGHRSVSWYQQTPGQGLQFLFEYFSETQRNKGNFPGRFSGRQFSNSRSEMNVSTLELGDSALYLCASRSYSGRFGAEETQYFGPGTRLLVL.